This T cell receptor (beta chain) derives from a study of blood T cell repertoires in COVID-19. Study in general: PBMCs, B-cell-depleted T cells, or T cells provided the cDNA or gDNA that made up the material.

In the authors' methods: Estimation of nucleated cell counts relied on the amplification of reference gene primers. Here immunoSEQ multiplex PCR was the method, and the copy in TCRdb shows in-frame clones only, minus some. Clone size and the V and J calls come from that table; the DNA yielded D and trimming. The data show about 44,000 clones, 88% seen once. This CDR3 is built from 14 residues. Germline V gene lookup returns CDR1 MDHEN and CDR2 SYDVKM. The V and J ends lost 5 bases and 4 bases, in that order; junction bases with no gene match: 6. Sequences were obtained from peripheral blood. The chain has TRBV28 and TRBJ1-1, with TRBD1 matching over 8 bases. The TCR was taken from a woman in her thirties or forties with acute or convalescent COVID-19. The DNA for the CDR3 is TGTGCCAGCAGTCTAGACAGGGGTGTCACTGAAGCTTTCTTT. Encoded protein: CASSLDRGVTEAFF.